Shown below are 22 T cell receptor beta chains from a single sample sequenced in a study of metastatic and nonmetastatic thyroid tumors. With MiXCR, TCRdb reprocessed the PCR reads. The table shows under 6,500 clones, with approximately 35% occurring only once. All patients reached thyroid surgery having received no treatment beforehand. Sequenced sample: adjacent normal tissue. The receptors stem from a male donor with papillary thyroid cancer or a benign thyroid nodule (not recorded which). Some clones in this sample may be carry-over from other donors' samples.

This clone has more than one count but fewer than ten. The chain has TRBV12-3 or TRBV12-4 and TRBJ1-1; no clear D gene. This CDR3 comprises 14 residues. V dropped 6 bases and J dropped 0 bases, with 11 bases sitting between them. Written as DNA, the CDR3 is TGTGCCAGCAGCTATCTGTCGATGAACACTGAAGCTTTCTTT. Protein product: CASSYLSMNTEAFF.

The rearrangement joins TRBV7-8 to TRBJ2-5; tentatively, D is TRBD2 (6 bases). V lost 1 base, J lost 4 bases, and 16 bases lay in between. The CDR3 is 16 amino acids. Germline-derived CDR1 and CDR2 are SGHVS and FQNEAQ. The CDR3 DNA reads as TGTGCCAGCAGCTTAGGTTGGGACGAGCGGGCAGAGACCCAGTACTTC. Amino acid sequence: CASSLGWDERAETQYF. The full variable domain, with the rest looked up from reference TRBV7-8 and TRBJ2-5, is GAGVSQSPRYKVAKRGQDVALRCDPISGHVSLFWYQQALGQGPEFLTYFQNEAQLDKSGLPSDRFFAERPEGSVSTLKIQRTQQEDSAVYLCASSLGWDERAETQYFGPGTRLLVL.

The V call is TRBV9, the J call TRBJ1-2; D unresolved. In germline, CDR1 is SGDLS, CDR2 YYNGEE. V gave up 2 bases and J gave up 9 bases, with 14 bases separating them. CDR3 length equals 13 residues. CDR3 amino acids: CASSVSGGGCYTF. The CDR3, as DNA: TGTGCCAGCAGCGTCTCTGGTGGAGGGTGCTACACCTTC.

The V and J genes are TRBV5-1 and TRBJ2-3; the D gene is possibly TRBD2 (5 bases). There are 16 residues in the CDR3. Germline V lookup: CDR1 SGHRS, CDR2 YFSETQ. V lost 0 bases and J lost 0, with 11 bases in between. The CDR3 DNA reads TGCGCCAGCAGCTTGGGGACTCAACCAAGCACAGATACGCAGTATTTT. Amino acid sequence: CASSLGTQPSTDTQYF.

This clone has more than one count but fewer than ten. V gene TRBV6-5 combines with J gene TRBJ2-2; D possibly uses TRBD1 or TRBD2 (5 bases each). CDR1 MNHEY and CDR2 SVGAGI come from the germline V gene. Trimming shortened V by 0 bases and J by 6 bases, and 8 bases separated the two germline ends. This CDR3 comprises 14 residues. CDR3 nucleotide sequence: TGTGCCAGCAGTTACTCCCAGGGAGCCGGGGAGCTGTTTTTT. This encodes CASSYSQGAGELFF.

CDR3: CAISVGWANTGDLFF. The CDR3 coding sequence is TGTGCCATCAGTGTGGGCTGGGCGAACACCGGTGATCTGTTTTTT. V usage is TRBV10-3 and J usage is TRBJ2-2; D is unclear. This CDR3 region has 15 residues. Germline CDR1 is ENHRY and CDR2 is SYGVKD. Trimming removed 4 bases from V and 14 bases from J, with 23 bases in between.

This clone has a count of ten or more. The chain employs TRBV25-1 and TRBJ1-2; possibly TRBD1 for D (5 bases). The CDR3 spans 11 residues. V lost 2 bases and J 8 bases, leaving 6 bases between the germline ends. Germline assignment: CDR1 MGHDK and CDR2 SYGVNS. The CDR3 DNA reads as TGTGCCAGCAGTGAAGGGGGGGGCTACACCTTC. This translates into CASSEGGGYTF.

The count of this clone is one. One end of the junction fails to match germline, which may point to a read error. CDR3 loop: CVSSLGLLAGPTHEQFF. The CDR3 nucleotides read TGTGTCAGCAGCTTAGGCCTACTAGCGGGGCCAACTCACGAGCAGTTCTTC. The V call is TRBV13, the J call TRBJ2-1; TRBD2 matches 10 bases. This CDR3 is built from 17 residues. Germline assignment: CDR1 PRHDT and CDR2 FYEKMQ (reference sequence).

This clone was seen a few times. The genes are TRBV28 and TRBJ2-3, with 13 positions matching TRBD2. V trimming: 4 bases; J trimming: 6 bases; junction bases outside the gene matches: 7. Germline V gene sequence: CDR1 MDHEN, CDR2 SYDVKM. This CDR3 contains 16 residues. The CDR3 loop is CASSSRTSGGADTQYF. The CDR3 DNA reads TGTGCCAGCAGTTCGCGAACTAGCGGGGGGGCCGATACGCAGTATTTT.

Worth noting for this clone: Germline is not matched at one junction end, which may reflect a read error. The chain is built from TRBV12-3 or TRBV12-4 and TRBJ1-2, with D possibly matching TRBD1 (5 bases). The length of the CDR3 is 13 residues. The CDR3 coding sequence is TGTGACAGCAGATACGGGGGTCCCTGTGGCTACACCTTC. It translates to CDSRYGGPCGYTF.

This chain links TRBV6-2 or TRBV6-3 with TRBJ2-2; 8 bases map to TRBD1. J was trimmed by 5 bases and V by 5 bases; bases with no gene match: 10. CDR3 size: 16 residues. Looked up from germline, CDR1 is MNHEY and CDR2 is SVGEGT. CDR3 region: CASSKAGGRRTGELFF. Here the CDR3 DNA reads TGTGCCAGCAGTAAGGCAGGGGGCCGGAGAACCGGGGAGCTGTTTTTT.

The chain uses TRBV27 and TRBJ2-7, with D perhaps TRBD1 (6 bases). The V gene lost 4 bases and the J gene lost 4 bases, with 14 bases spanning the gap. This CDR3 has 14 residues. Germline-derived CDR1 and CDR2 are MNHEY and SMNVEV (reference sequence). The CDR3 sequence: CASSSGASRYEQYF. The CDR3 nucleotides are TGTGCCAGCAGTTCAGGGGCCTCGAGGTACGAGCAGTACTTC.

The V call is TRBV19, the J call TRBJ1-2; D is perhaps TRBD1 (5 bases). Germline V CDR1 and CDR2: LNHDA, SQIVND (reference sequence). V lost 1 base and J lost 2, with 8 bases in between. The CDR3 is 14 residues long. DNA of the CDR3: TGTGCCAGTAGTATAGGGGGCGGAAACTATGGCTACACCTTC. This sequence encodes CASSIGGGNYGYTF.

This clone has more than one count but fewer than ten. The chain has TRBV12-3 or TRBV12-4 and TRBJ2-2, with D possibly TRBD1 on 6 matching bases. V was pared by 5 bases and J by 7 bases, with 11 bases between. The CDR3 loop spans 13 amino acids. The DNA for the CDR3 is TGTGCCAGCAGTGGGACACGTTGCGGGGAGCTGTTTTTT. Translation: CASSGTRCGELFF.

This clone turned up a few times. This chain joins TRBV6-1 and TRBJ2-2; possibly TRBD2 for D (6 bases). Germline values: CDR1 MNHNS, CDR2 SASEGT. V was shortened by 7 bases and J by 1 base, with 13 bases between the two germline ends. This CDR3 comprises 15 residues. The CDR3 loop reads CASNRRRENTGELFF. The CDR3 DNA reads as TGTGCCAGCAATAGGAGGCGGGAGAACACCGGGGAGCTGTTTTTT.

In its sample, this clone was seen a few times. The chain joins TRBV2 to TRBJ2-2; TRBD2 is a possible D gene (6 bases). This CDR3 has 15 residues. V shed 7 bases and J shed 2 bases, with 14 bases lying between them. Germline-derived CDR1 and CDR2 are SNHLY and FYNNEI. DNA of the CDR3: TGTGCCAGCATAAGACTAGTCCATAACACCGGGGAGCTGTTTTTT. Amino acids: CASIRLVHNTGELFF.

This clone was observed a handful of times. The chain carries TRBV25-1 and TRBJ2-2; a weak D match, TRBD1 (6 bases). V shed 5 bases and J shed 5 bases, with 12 bases lying between them. This CDR3 is built from 14 residues. CDR1 is MGHDK, CDR2 SYGVNS, per germline. As DNA, the CDR3 is TGTGCCAGCAGTCTAGGGACACGAACCGGGGAGCTGTTTTTT. This encodes CASSLGTRTGELFF. Full variable domain (remainder filled in from reference TRBV25-1 and TRBJ2-2): EADIYQTPRYLVIGTGKKITLECSQTMGHDKMYWYQQDPGMELHLIHYSYGVNSTEKGDLSSESTVSRIRTEHFPLTLESARPSHTSQYLCASSLGTRTGELFFGEGSRLTVL.

This clone was observed a few times. The chain combines TRBV6-1 with TRBJ1-6, with D uncertain. This CDR3 comprises 13 residues. With 10 bases removed from V and 9 bases from J, the gap between germline ends came to 16 bases. Per the germline V gene, CDR1 is MNHNS and CDR2 is SASEGT. The CDR3 loop is CAISRVGISPLHF. The CDR3, as DNA: TGTGCCATCTCAAGGGTAGGGATTTCACCCCTCCACTTT.

This rearrangement joins TRBV11-2 to TRBJ1-6; D is unclear. The germline CDR1 and CDR2 sequences are SGHAT and FQNNGV. Trimming took off 4 bases at V and 10 bases at J, with 17 bases between the two ends. The CDR3 spans 15 residues. The chain's CDR3 is CASSSEGGSGSPLHF. The CDR3 region has the DNA TGTGCCAGCAGCTCCGAGGGCGGGTCGGGATCACCCCTCCACTTT.

In this sample, this clone turned up a few times. This chain links TRBV6-1 with TRBJ2-3; 10 bases agree with TRBD2. Germline CDR1 is MNHNS and CDR2 is SASEGT. The V gene end was trimmed by 5 bases and the J gene end by 4 bases; junction bases not matched to a gene: 3. The length of the CDR3 is 14 residues. CDR3 sequence (DNA): TGTGCCAGCAGTTCCGGGACTAGCGCAGATACGCAGTATTTT. Translated, it gives CASSSGTSADTQYF.

The V gene is TRBV3-1, the J gene TRBJ2-7; 7 nucleotides align to TRBD2. J was trimmed by 0 bases and V by 4 bases; bases with no gene match: 6. CDR1 is LGHDT, CDR2 YNNKEL, per germline (reference sequence). CDR3 length: 15 residues. CDR3 protein: CASSLLATSSYEQYF. CDR3 coding DNA: TGTGCCAGCAGCCTACTAGCGACTAGCTCCTACGAGCAGTACTTC.

To note about this clone: At one boundary the junction diverges from the germline segment, which might be a read error. This sequence joins TRBV12-3 or TRBV12-4 and TRBJ2-2; D is ambiguous. The CDR3 length is 13 residues. The DNA for the CDR3 is TGTGACAGCAGTGGGAACCGAACCGGGGAGCTGTTTTTT. As protein: CDSSGNRTGELFF.